The source of this T cell receptor beta chain is a study of blood T cell repertoires in COVID-19. Study details: Samples of COVID-19 (acute and convalescent) were obtained from the United States, Italy and Spain.

This clone occurred a few times. Repertoires were generated with immunoSEQ multiplex PCR, while TCRdb's copy carries only in-frame clones and drops some. Here the sample spans about 250,000 clones, around nine tenths being singletons. CDR3 length equals 13 residues. Trimming stripped 4 bases from V and 6 bases from J, with 10 bases between. Germline loops: CDR1 SGHTA, CDR2 FQGTGA. The sequence was collected from a woman in her forties or fifties who had recovered from COVID-19. What was sequenced was PBMCs or T cells enriched from blood (not recorded which). The chain employs TRBV7-3 and TRBJ2-1; a possible D gene is TRBD2 (5 bases). The CDR3 DNA reads as TGTGCCAGCAGCTCACTAGGTTCCAATGAGCAGTTCTTC. Its protein is CASSSLGSNEQFF.